A single sample is the source of the 10 T cell receptor beta chains below, sequenced in a study of technical replicates of blood from a few donors. This table comes from immunoSEQ multiplex PCR, and its TCRdb copy is limited to in-frame clones, with some not included. This sample carries approximately 70,000 clones, roughly 92% of them seen once, and the ten largest clones take about 0.39%. The sequenced material came from T cells isolated from PBMCs. The receptors derive from a human donor in good health.

This clone appeared a few times. This chain links TRBV10-3 with TRBJ1-1, with D uncertain. Trimming pared 0 bases from V and 0 bases from J, leaving 17 bases between. Germline V CDR1 and CDR2: ENHRY, SYGVKD. This CDR3 is built from 18 residues. The DNA of the CDR3 is TGTGCCATCAGTGAGTCCCCCCAAAGACTCGTGGTGAACACTGAAGCTTTCTTT. It encodes CAISESPQRLVVNTEAFF.

Only a few counts were recorded for this clone. This rearrangement joins TRBV9 to TRBJ1-1; possibly TRBD1 for D (5 bases). Per germline, CDR1 SGDLS and CDR2 YYNGEE. This CDR3 is 13 amino acids long. Trimming took off 5 bases at V and 5 bases at J, with 13 bases between the two ends. The CDR3 bases are TGTGCCAGCAGTCTAGACAGCTCAACTGAAGCTTTCTTT. Protein: CASSLDSSTEAFF.

The rearrangement joins TRBV7-8 to TRBJ1-2, with D perhaps TRBD1 (5 bases). V was shortened by 4 bases and J by 2 bases, with 8 bases between the two germline ends. CDR3 length: 13 residues. The germline gives CDR1 SGHVS, CDR2 FQNEAQ. The DNA of the CDR3 is TGTGCCAGCAGCTGGGGACTGAACTATGGCTACACCTTC. Translation: CASSWGLNYGYTF.

The chain carries TRBV5-4 and TRBJ2-1, with D perhaps TRBD2 (5 bases). Per the germline V gene, CDR1 is SGHNT and CDR2 is YYREEE (reference sequence). V lost 3 bases and J lost 5, with 15 bases in between. The CDR3 spans 15 residues. CDR3 amino acids: CASSSRLGGHNEQFF. The CDR3 nucleotides are TGTGCCAGCAGCTCCAGACTGGGCGGGCACAATGAGCAGTTCTTC.

The V and J genes are TRBV30 and TRBJ1-1, with D tentatively TRBD1 (5 bases). Germline CDR1 is GTSNPN and CDR2 is SVGIG (reference sequence). The CDR3 runs 13 residues. V lost 1 base and J lost 1, with 7 bases in between. The CDR3 DNA reads as TGTGCCTGGAGTGACGGGGGGAACACTGAAGCTTTCTTT. The encoded protein is CAWSDGGNTEAFF.

The chain employs TRBV10-3 and TRBJ2-3, with D tentatively TRBD1 (6 bases). The CDR3 has 16 residues. Germline V lookup: CDR1 ENHRY, CDR2 SYGVKD. Trimming removed 0 bases at V and 3 bases at J, with 13 bases between. Here the CDR3 DNA reads TGTGCCATCAGTGAGTCGGCCGGGACAATAACAGATACGCAGTATTTT. Encoded protein: CAISESAGTITDTQYF.

The rearrangement uses TRBV15 and TRBJ2-5, with 10 nucleotides matching TRBD1. J gave up 6 bases and V 5 bases, and 12 bases lay outside the gene matches. This CDR3 is built from 16 residues. Germline CDR1 LNHNV, CDR2 YYDKDF (reference sequence). CDR3 sequence: CATSLGGQGIAKTQYF. In nucleotides, the CDR3 is TGTGCCACCAGCCTGGGGGGACAGGGGATCGCAAAGACCCAGTACTTC.

The chain employs TRBV29-1 and TRBJ1-1, with 8 bases identical to TRBD1. From germline, CDR1 is SQVTM and CDR2 ANQGSEA. Trimming removed 6 bases from V and 1 base from J; junction bases left unmatched: 1. This CDR3 has 12 amino acids. The CDR3 here is CSVGQGNTEAFF. CDR3 bases: TGCAGCGTAGGACAGGGGAACACTGAAGCTTTCTTT.

V and J are TRBV29-1 and TRBJ2-7; 7 positions agree with TRBD1. The CDR3 runs 14 residues. V was clipped by 3 bases and J by 3 bases; unmatched bases: 8. Germline V gene sequence: CDR1 SQVTM, CDR2 ANQGSEA. DNA of the CDR3: TGCAGCGTTGAGGGAGACAGGGTAAGCTACGAGCAGTACTTC. This translates into CSVEGDRVSYEQYF.

The chain employs TRBV25-1 and TRBJ2-7; tentatively, D is TRBD2 (6 bases). Germline-derived CDR1 and CDR2 are MGHDK and SYGVNS. The V gene lost 5 bases and the J gene lost 2 bases, with 16 bases spanning the gap. This CDR3 contains 15 residues. The CDR3 DNA is TGTGCCAGCAGTACCGGGACTGTCTTAACCTACGAGCAGTACTTC. Translating it yields CASSTGTVLTYEQYF.